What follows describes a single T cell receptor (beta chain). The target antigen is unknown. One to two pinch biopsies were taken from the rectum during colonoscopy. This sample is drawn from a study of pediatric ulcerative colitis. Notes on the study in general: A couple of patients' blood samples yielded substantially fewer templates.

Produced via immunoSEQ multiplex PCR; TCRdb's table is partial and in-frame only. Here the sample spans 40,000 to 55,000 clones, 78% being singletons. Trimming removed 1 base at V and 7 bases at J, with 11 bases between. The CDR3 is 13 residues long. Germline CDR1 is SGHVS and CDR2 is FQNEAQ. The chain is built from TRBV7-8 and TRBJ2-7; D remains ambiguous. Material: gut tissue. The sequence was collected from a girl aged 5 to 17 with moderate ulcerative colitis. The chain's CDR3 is CASSLDWVGEQYF. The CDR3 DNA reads TGTGCCAGCAGCTTAGATTGGGTAGGGGAGCAGTACTTC.